These T cell receptor beta chains were read from a single sample in a study of CD8 T cells in ankylosing spondylitis. One entry per CDR3 protein, called by TCRdb with MiXCR from the 5' RACE reads. The table lists around 440,000 distinct CDR3 sequences, roughly 15% of them singletons, with under 1.2% in the top ten. Sequences were obtained from blood, either unsorted or a sorted T cell fraction (not recorded which). These receptors came from a male donor with ankylosing spondylitis. Both conserved end residues are part of each CDR3. The D gene is left open where the match is weak. Clone size is stated in some rows and not others, as once, few, many or a class when expanded.

size	D	V	J	CDR3	DNA
few	TRBD1	TRBV10-3	TRBJ2-7	CAISALDRGLKYEQYF	TGTGCCATCAGTGCCTTGGACAGGGGATTAAAATACGAGCAGTACTTC
few	TRBD1	TRBV24-1	TRBJ2-3	CATSGGQSTDTQYF	TGTGCCACCAGTGGGGGACAGAGCACAGATACGCAGTATTTT
.	.	TRBV3-1	TRBJ1-1	CASSREKEAFF	TGTGCCAGCAGCCGGGAGAAAGAAGCTTTCTTT
.	.	TRBV9	TRBJ1-2	CASSVGGAVTSSYTF	TGTGCCAGCAGCGTAGGGGGGGCCGTTACCTCAAGCTACACCTTC
.	.	TRBV12-3/TRBV12-4	TRBJ1-5	CASSLRVGGGQPQHF	TGTGCCAGCAGTTTAAGGGTTGGGGGAGGGCAGCCCCAGCATTTT
few	TRBD1	TRBV7-2	TRBJ2-7	CASSRGAGGSGEQYF	TGTGCCAGCAGCCGAGGGGCAGGGGGCTCCGGCGAGCAGTACTTC
.	.	TRBV30	TRBJ2-3	CAWSSRTDTQYF	TGTGCCTGGAGTTCACGCACAGATACGCAGTATTTT
.	.	TRBV11-3	TRBJ2-5	CASSSDGKETQYF	TGTGCCAGCAGCTCGGACGGCAAAGAGACCCAGTACTTC
few	.	TRBV10-3	TRBJ2-1	CAISESFRGDEQFF	TGTGCCATCAGTGAGTCGTTTCGTGGCGATGAGCAGTTCTTC
.	.	TRBV2	TRBJ2-1	CATRQSDEQFF	TGTGCCACCCGACAGTCCGATGAGCAGTTCTTC
few	.	TRBV10-3	TRBJ1-5	CAISPSVGEQPQHF	TGTGCCATCAGTCCCTCGGTTGGCGAACAGCCCCAGCATTTT
.	.	TRBV6-2/TRBV6-3	TRBJ2-3	CASSPDWSPTDTQYF	TGTGCCAGCAGTCCGGACTGGAGCCCCACAGATACGCAGTATTTT
few	.	TRBV7-9	TRBJ2-6	CASSSGLPSGANVLTF	TGTGCCAGCAGCTCAGGCCTTCCCTCTGGGGCCAACGTCCTGACTTTC
many	.	TRBV6-1	TRBJ2-2	CASGRQGNTGELFF	TGTGCCAGCGGACGCCAGGGGAACACCGGGGAGCTGTTTTTT
many	TRBD1	TRBV4-1	TRBJ2-5	CASSPPQGKETQYF	TGCGCCAGCAGCCCACCACAGGGGAAAGAGACCCAGTACTTC
many	.	TRBV5-1	TRBJ2-5	CASSTGETQYF	TGCGCCAGCAGCACCGGGGAGACCCAGTACTTC
few	.	TRBV19	TRBJ1-1	CASKPRGTVNTEAFF	TGTGCCAGTAAACCTCGGGGGACGGTGAACACTGAAGCTTTCTTT
.	TRBD2	TRBV11-2	TRBJ2-5	CASSLGFRTSGTSQETQYF	TGTGCCAGCAGCTTAGGGTTCCGGACTAGCGGGACCAGCCAAGAGACCCAGTACTTC
.	.	TRBV6-2/TRBV6-3	TRBJ2-7	CASSYNRRYEQYF	TGTGCCAGCAGTTACAACAGACGCTACGAGCAGTACTTC
few	.	TRBV10-2	TRBJ2-5	CASRPSEGVRQAETQYF	TGCGCCAGCAGGCCGTCTGAGGGAGTCCGTCAGGCGGAGACCCAGTACTTC
few	.	TRBV12-3/TRBV12-4	TRBJ2-1	CASSLSASAPKGQFF	TGTGCCAGCAGTTTATCGGCTAGCGCCCCGAAGGGGCAGTTCTTC
few	.	TRBV6-1	TRBJ2-3	CASTPGGVTDTQYF	TGTGCCAGCACCCCGGGCGGGGTCACAGATACGCAGTATTTT
.	.	TRBV7-9	TRBJ1-1	CASSPANTEAFF	TGTGCCAGCAGCCCCGCTAACACTGAAGCTTTCTTT
.	.	TRBV24-1	TRBJ2-1	CATSDSRRVSPHGNNEQFF	TGTGCCACCAGTGATTCCCGCAGGGTGTCCCCCCACGGGAACAATGAGCAGTTCTTC
.	TRBD2	TRBV5-1	TRBJ2-7	CASSSQGTSPYEQYF	TGCGCCAGCAGCTCCCAGGGGACTAGCCCCTACGAGCAGTACTTC
many	.	TRBV4-3	TRBJ2-2	CASSSGLEATGELFF	TGCGCCAGCAGCTCAGGGTTGGAGGCCACCGGGGAGCTGTTTTTT
few	TRBD1	TRBV28	TRBJ2-7	CASSTQGQGRGGRSYEQYF	TGTGCCAGCAGTACCCAGGGACAGGGACGCGGAGGGCGCTCCTACGAGCAGTACTTC
.	.	TRBV3-1	TRBJ1-1	CASSPKLEAEAFF	TGTGCCAGCAGCCCCAAGTTGGAGGCTGAAGCTTTCTTT
.	.	TRBV28	TRBJ1-2	CASNFYGYTF	TGTGCCAGCAACTTCTATGGCTACACCTTC
many	.	TRBV5-1	TRBJ2-5	CASSLRGGETQYF	TGCGCCAGCAGCTTACGAGGCGGAGAGACCCAGTACTTC
.	TRBD1	TRBV11-2	TRBJ2-1	CASSLGGTELTSYNEQFF	TGTGCCAGCAGCTTAGGAGGGACAGAATTAACCTCCTACAATGAGCAGTTCTTC
many	TRBD2	TRBV7-2	TRBJ2-1	CASSLALRGVEQFF	TGTGCCAGCAGCTTAGCGCTGCGGGGGGTTGAGCAGTTCTTC
few	.	TRBV15	TRBJ2-2	CATSRDWSNTGELFF	TGTGCCACCAGCAGAGATTGGTCTAACACCGGGGAGCTGTTTTTT
.	.	TRBV5-1	TRBJ1-6	CASSLATGDNSPLHF	TGCGCCAGCAGCTTGGCGACGGGCGATAATTCACCCCTCCACTTT
few	.	TRBV7-6	TRBJ2-7	CASSLETVSYEQYF	TGTGCCAGCAGCTTAGAGACGGTATCCTACGAGCAGTACTTC
.	.	TRBV11-3	TRBJ1-3	CASSLTAYSGNTIYF	TGTGCCAGCAGCTTAACAGCCTACTCTGGAAACACCATATATTTT
many	.	TRBV13	TRBJ2-3	CASSPDPRDTQYF	TGTGCCAGCAGCCCGGACCCGAGGGATACGCAGTATTTT
few	.	TRBV12-3/TRBV12-4	TRBJ1-1	CASSFGTPAEAFF	TGTGCCAGCAGTTTCGGTACCCCCGCTGAAGCTTTCTTT
.	.	TRBV27	TRBJ1-4	CASSSWGGATNEKLFF	TGTGCCAGCAGTTCCTGGGGGGGGGCAACTAATGAAAAACTGTTTTTT
.	TRBD2	TRBV6-5	TRBJ2-3	CASSNTGTRTDTQYF	TGTGCCAGCAGTAACACCGGGACTAGGACAGATACGCAGTATTTT
few	.	TRBV7-8	TRBJ1-6	CASSLAQRGGNSPLHF	TGTGCCAGCAGCTTAGCGCAGAGGGGGGGAAATTCACCCCTCCACTTT
few	TRBD2	TRBV6-2/TRBV6-3	TRBJ2-7	CASSYRTSGSYEQYF	TGTGCCAGCAGTTATCGGACTAGCGGTTCCTACGAGCAGTACTTC
.	TRBD2	TRBV6-2/TRBV6-3	TRBJ2-7	CASSWTSGEQYF	TGTGCCAGCAGTTGGACTAGCGGCGAGCAGTACTTC
few	.	TRBV6-2/TRBV6-3	TRBJ2-7	CASSYTRLSYEQYF	TGTGCCAGCAGTTACACGAGACTATCCTACGAGCAGTACTTC
few	TRBD1	TRBV12-3/TRBV12-4	TRBJ2-3	CASSRKTGQARGDTQYF	TGTGCCAGCAGCCGTAAAACCGGACAGGCCCGCGGGGATACGCAGTATTTT
.	.	TRBV3-1	TRBJ2-7	CASATTYEQYF	TGTGCCAGCGCCACAACTTACGAGCAGTACTTC
.	.	TRBV20-1	TRBJ1-5	CSASTTDNQPQHF	TGCAGTGCTAGTACGACAGACAATCAGCCCCAGCATTTT
.	TRBD2	TRBV7-2	TRBJ2-4	CASSASGLAGKNIQYF	TGTGCCAGCAGCGCCTCGGGACTAGCGGGAAAAAACATTCAGTACTTC
.	TRBD1	TRBV9	TRBJ1-4	CASSVTGQGAGVGEKLFF	TGTGCCAGCAGCGTAACGGGACAGGGCGCCGGCGTGGGGGAAAAACTGTTTTTT
few	TRBD1	TRBV5-5	TRBJ2-1	CASSSRDRGLDEQFF	TGTGCCAGCAGCTCCCGGGACAGGGGGCTCGATGAGCAGTTCTTC
many	.	TRBV29-1	TRBJ1-5	CSVEEQSNQPQHF	TGCAGCGTTGAGGAACAGAGCAATCAGCCCCAGCATTTT
.	TRBD2	TRBV28	TRBJ2-5	CASSRQGSGGGQTQYF	TGTGCCAGCAGTCGACAAGGTAGCGGGGGCGGGCAGACCCAGTACTTC
once	.	TRBV20-1	TRBJ2-3	CSAKISTDTQYF	TGCAGTGCTAAGATTAGCACAGATACGCAGTATTTT
.	TRBD2	TRBV5-1	TRBJ2-7	CASGREIEDEQYF	TGCGCCAGCGGGAGGGAGATAGAGGACGAGCAGTACTTC
.	.	TRBV6-5	TRBJ2-7	CASSYSRGREQYF	TGTGCCAGCAGTTACTCTAGGGGCCGCGAGCAGTACTTC